A selection of T cell receptor beta chains follows, all from one sample in a study of T cell changes during pregnancy in multiple sclerosis. Sequencing used immunoSEQ multiplex PCR; TCRdb keeps in-frame clones, though not all of them. The table shows 100,000 or so clones, with 90% to 95% occurring only once. Specimen: peripheral blood, collected before pregnancy. These receptors originate from a female donor with multiple sclerosis, enrolled in a pregnancy study. Each CDR3 is given with its conserved first and last residue. The size of a clone is reported for some rows only, either as once, few or many, or as a class for expanded clones.

v_call: TRBV7-3; j_call: TRBJ2-3; clone_size: NA; cdr3_aa: CASSETGGLADTQYF
v_call: TRBV29-1; j_call: TRBJ2-1; clone_size: NA; cdr3_aa: CSARSRGSYNEQFF
v_call: TRBV10-3; j_call: TRBJ2-7; clone_size: many; cdr3_aa: CAISESDSSYEQYF
v_call: TRBV13; j_call: TRBJ1-2; clone_size: once; cdr3_aa: CASSLGTGANYGYTF
v_call: TRBV30; j_call: TRBJ2-1; clone_size: NA; cdr3_aa: CAWSVPLRDPSNEQFF
v_call: TRBV5-4; j_call: TRBJ1-2; clone_size: NA; cdr3_aa: CASTLDRVGYTF
v_call: TRBV19; j_call: TRBJ2-7; clone_size: once; cdr3_aa: CASTPGQGMYEQYF
v_call: TRBV18; j_call: TRBJ1-5; clone_size: NA; cdr3_aa: CASSSGTGGRSNQPQHF
v_call: TRBV7-2; j_call: TRBJ2-7; clone_size: NA; cdr3_aa: CASSSGTGLNEQYF
v_call: TRBV19; j_call: TRBJ1-2; clone_size: once; cdr3_aa: CASSLQGRGYGYTF
v_call: TRBV7-8; j_call: TRBJ2-5; clone_size: NA; cdr3_aa: CASSSRDRDQETQYF